The 21 T cell receptor beta chains below all came from one sample that was sequenced in a study of shared clonotypes between healthy human individuals (TCRdb year 2020). Libraries were made using the immunoSEQ multiplex PCR assay. Entries here come from immuneACCESS through TCRdb and include only in-frame sequences with V and J called. Some clones fail to appear in such tables; in the studies checked, an unresolved V gene covers under half of the shortfall, and the cause of the remainder is unknown. The sample table lists around 83,000 clones, 60% to 80% of them with a count of one. The biggest ten clones account for around 50% of the sample. The sample was memory CD8+ T cells sorted from blood. The sample's cell subset or site label is to be understood as: CD45RO+ cells pooled with CCR7-negative TemRA cells. These receptors all come from a young man in good health.

V and J are TRBV2 and TRBJ2-3; D gene unclear. The CDR3 has 11 residues. The germline V gene has CDR1 SNHLY and CDR2 FYNNEI. The V gene lost 6 bases and the J gene lost 14 bases, with 15 bases spanning the gap. The CDR3 DNA reads TGTGCCAGCAGGGGTCTAGAAATTGGGTATTTT. This codes for CASRGLEIGYF.

This rearrangement joins TRBV7-6 to TRBJ1-5, with D maybe TRBD1 (6 bases). There are 13 residues in the CDR3. Germline CDR1 and CDR2: SGHVS and FNYEAQ. The V end was cut by 1 base, the J end by 8 bases, with 9 bases between. CDR3 in amino acids: CASSLGGLKPQHF. CDR3 in DNA: TGTGCCAGCAGCTTAGGGGGGCTTAAGCCCCAGCATTTT.

The CDR3: CASSLRGGENTEAFF. In DNA form, the CDR3 reads TGTGCCAGCAGCTTAAGAGGAGGGGAGAACACTGAAGCTTTCTTT. The J gene is TRBJ1-1, the V gene TRBV7-9; D is possibly TRBD1 (5 bases). This CDR3 has 15 residues. V was clipped by 2 bases and J by 1 base, with 11 bases between them. Germline CDR1 is SEHNR and CDR2 is FQNEAQ (reference sequence).

The chain employs TRBV5-8 and TRBJ1-1; TRBD1 matches at 10 bases. Germline values: CDR1 SGHTS, CDR2 YDEGEE. This CDR3 is 14 amino acids long. The J segment lost 4 bases and the V segment lost 3 bases, leaving 3 bases of the junction unmatched. CDR3: CASSSRDRGTEAFF. The CDR3 DNA reads TGTGCCAGCAGCTCCCGGGACAGGGGCACTGAAGCTTTCTTT.

Points on this clone: Other DNA sequences in this specimen translate into the identical CDR3. The V and J genes are TRBV27 and TRBJ2-2; D gene unclear. Trimming cost V 0 bases and J 4 bases, with 0 bases left between them. CDR3 length: 12 amino acids. From germline, CDR1 is MNHEY and CDR2 SMNVEV (reference sequence). For the CDR3, the DNA is TGTGCCAGCAGTTTATCCACCGGGGAGCTGTTTTTT. Translating it yields CASSLSTGELFF.

In DNA, the CDR3 is TGTGCCAGCAGTTTATCGTCGACTAGCGGAACCTACAATGAGCAGTTCTTC. It translates to CASSLSSTSGTYNEQFF. The chain is built from TRBV27 and TRBJ2-1, with 9 nucleotides matching TRBD2. Germline-derived CDR1 and CDR2 are MNHEY and SMNVEV (reference sequence). The V gene end was trimmed by 0 bases and the J gene end by 2 bases; junction bases not matched to a gene: 5. The CDR3 contains 17 residues.

V usage is TRBV25-1 and J usage is TRBJ2-1, with TRBD2 matching over 9 bases. Germline V gene lookup returns CDR1 MGHDK and CDR2 SYGVNS. V lost 5 bases to trimming and J lost 8 bases; unmatched junction nucleotides: 10. This CDR3 is built from 15 residues. DNA for the CDR3: TGTGCCAGCAGTCCCCGGGCGGGAGGGCCCCATGAGCAGTTCTTC. It specifies CASSPRAGGPHEQFF.

In this sample, this clone turned up a few times. The rearrangement uses TRBV30 and TRBJ1-2, with TRBD1 as a possible D gene (5 bases). The V gene's germline CDR1 is GTSNPN and CDR2 SVGIG (reference sequence). Trimming pared 5 bases from V and 6 bases from J, leaving 16 bases between. CDR3 length equals 13 residues. In DNA, the CDR3 is TGTGCCTGGGGGGCGGGGTCGAGGGATGGCTACACCTTC. Translating gives CAWGAGSRDGYTF. The full variable domain, in which reference TRBV30 and TRBJ1-2 provide the parts outside the CDR3, is SQTIHQWPATLVQPVGSPLSLECTVEGTSNPNLYWYRQAAGRGLQLLFYSVGIGQISSEVPQNLSASRPQDRQFILSSKKLLLSDSGFYLCAWGAGSRDGYTFGSGTRLTVV.

The chain uses TRBV5-6 and TRBJ1-4, with 9 bases fitting TRBD1. Germline trimming cut 3 bases from V and 8 bases from J; bases unmatched to any gene: 2. Germline CDR1 reads SGHDT; CDR2 reads YYEEEE. The CDR3 consists of 13 residues. CDR3 amino acids: CASSWTGEEKLFF. The CDR3 DNA sequence: TGTGCCAGCAGCTGGACAGGGGAGGAAAAACTGTTTTTT. The whole variable domain, filled in from reference TRBV5-6 and TRBJ1-4, reads DAGVTQSPTHLIKTRGQQVTLRCSPKSGHDTVSWYQQALGQGPQFIFQYYEEEERQRGNFPDRFSGHQFPNYSSELNVNALLLGDSALYLCASSWTGEEKLFFGSGTQLSVL.

The chain recombines TRBV6-5 with TRBJ2-3; D ambiguous. Germline-derived CDR1 and CDR2 are MNHEY and SVGAGI. The CDR3 contains 12 residues. Trimming removed 5 bases at V and 6 bases at J, with 9 bases between. The CDR3 DNA follows: TGTGCCAGCAGTGTTAGTGCGGATACGCAGTATTTT. It is translated as CASSVSADTQYF.

This chain links TRBV27 with TRBJ1-1; TRBD1 aligns across 7 bases. CDR1 is MNHEY and CDR2 is SMNVEV in the germline V gene (reference sequence). V was pared by 6 bases and J by 4 bases, with 17 bases of the junction left unmatched. This CDR3 region has 17 residues. In DNA form, the CDR3 reads TGTGCCAGCAGCCCCTACGACAGGGCGGTCGGGGGCACTGAAGCTTTCTTT. Translating gives CASSPYDRAVGGTEAFF.

The gene calls are TRBV29-1 and TRBJ1-5; the D gene is possibly TRBD1 (5 bases). V was pared by 8 bases and J by 6 bases, with 5 bases between. Germline CDR1 SQVTM, CDR2 ANQGSEA. There are 9 residues in the CDR3. CDR3 in amino acids: CSRGQPQHF. The CDR3 nucleotides read TGCAGCAGGGGTCAGCCCCAGCATTTT.

V gene TRBV30 combines with J gene TRBJ2-3; 10 bases are shared with TRBD2. The CDR3 is 15 amino acids. Germline V gene data show CDR1 as GTSNPN and CDR2 as SVGIG (reference sequence). Unmatched junction bases numbered 4, after V lost 0 bases and J lost 4 bases. Here the CDR3 reads CAWSVSLAGADTQYF. The CDR3 DNA reads as TGTGCCTGGAGTGTATCCCTAGCGGGAGCAGATACGCAGTATTTT.

This rearrangement joins TRBV20-1 to TRBJ2-7, with D maybe TRBD2 (5 bases). Deletions cut 6 bases from V and 4 bases from J, with 10 bases between. In germline, CDR1 is DFQATT, CDR2 SNEGSKA (reference sequence). The CDR3 sequence is 11 residues long. The CDR3 DNA reads as TGCAGTGCCGGGGAGCTTTACGAGCAGTACTTC. Protein: CSAGELYEQYF.

In this sample, this clone turned up once. The chain recombines TRBV14 with TRBJ2-5, with TRBD2 matching 9 bases. Germline-derived CDR1 and CDR2 are SGHDN and FVKESK. CDR3 length: 15 residues. V gave up 3 bases and J gave up 2 bases; unmatched junction bases: 4. The DNA of the CDR3 is TGTGCCAGCAGCCACAGACTAGCGGAGCAAGAGACCCAGTACTTC. It translates to CASSHRLAEQETQYF.

The chain employs TRBV7-2 and TRBJ2-1; 7 nucleotides match TRBD2. Per germline, CDR1 SGHTA and CDR2 FQGNSA. V shed 5 bases, J shed 9 bases, and the junction held 7 bases outside the gene matches. The CDR3 spans 13 residues. CDR3 protein: CASSLRAGVEQFF. In DNA form, the CDR3 reads TGTGCCAGCAGCCTTAGGGCGGGGGTTGAGCAGTTCTTC.

This rearrangement joins TRBV7-9 to TRBJ1-1; no definite D call. Germline V lookup: CDR1 SEHNR, CDR2 FQNEAQ (reference sequence). V lost 6 bases, J lost 0 bases, and 23 bases lay in between. The CDR3 sequence is 18 residues long. CDR3 amino acids: CASSSWTLRHNLNTEAFF. The CDR3 DNA reads TGTGCCAGCAGTTCATGGACCCTCCGCCACAACCTGAACACTGAAGCTTTCTTT.

This rearrangement joins TRBV29-1 to TRBJ2-1; 8 bases are shared with TRBD1. CDR1 is SQVTM and CDR2 is ANQGSEA in the germline V gene. The CDR3 length is 15 residues. The V and J ends lost 7 bases and 4 bases, in that order; junction bases with no gene match: 12. CDR3 nucleotide sequence: TGCAGCGCCGAGAGTGGGACAGGTCCGTACAATGAGCAGTTCTTC. Amino acids: CSAESGTGPYNEQFF.

The rearrangement joins TRBV18 to TRBJ2-3; D unresolved. Per the germline V gene, CDR1 is KGHSH and CDR2 is LQKENI. Trimming shortened V by 6 bases and J by 3 bases, and 10 bases separated the two germline ends. This CDR3 region has 13 residues. CDR3 DNA: TGTGCCAGCTCCGGGCTAATAACAGATACGCAGTATTTT. Residues: CASSGLITDTQYF.

The CDR3 nucleotides read TGTGCCAGCAGTCCCGGTGGCGGGAGGGCCTCCGATGAGCAGTTCTTC. The encoded protein is CASSPGGGRASDEQFF. The chain uses TRBV9 and TRBJ2-1; 9 bases are a match to TRBD2. J was trimmed by 8 bases and V by 5 bases; bases with no gene match: 14. This CDR3 contains 16 residues. Per germline, CDR1 SGDLS and CDR2 YYNGEE.

V and J are TRBV9 and TRBJ1-2; D unresolved. Germline-derived CDR1 and CDR2 are SGDLS and YYNGEE. This CDR3 contains 13 residues. Trimming removed 4 bases from V and 6 bases from J, with 13 bases in between. The CDR3 coding sequence is TGTGCCAGCAGCTCCCTGCAAGGGAATGGCTACACCTTC. Amino acid sequence: CASSSLQGNGYTF. Full variable domain (missing parts from reference TRBV9 and TRBJ1-2): DSGVTQTPKHLITATGQRVTLRCSPRSGDLSVYWYQQSLDQGLQFLIQYYNGEERAKGNILERFSAQQFPDLHSELNLSSLELGDSALYFCASSSLQGNGYTFGSGTRLTVV.